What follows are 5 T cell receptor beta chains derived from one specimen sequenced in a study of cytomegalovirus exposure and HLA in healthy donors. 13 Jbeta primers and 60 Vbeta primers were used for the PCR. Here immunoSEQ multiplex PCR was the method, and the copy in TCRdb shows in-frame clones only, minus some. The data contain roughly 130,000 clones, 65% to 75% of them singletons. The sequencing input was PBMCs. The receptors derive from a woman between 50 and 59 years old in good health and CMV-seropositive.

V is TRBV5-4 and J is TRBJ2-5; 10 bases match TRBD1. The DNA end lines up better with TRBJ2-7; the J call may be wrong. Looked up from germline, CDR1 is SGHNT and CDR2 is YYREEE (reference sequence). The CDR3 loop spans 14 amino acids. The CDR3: CASREPGQGSEQYF. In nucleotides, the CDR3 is TGTGCCAGCAGAGAACCGGGACAGGGGTCCGAGCAGTACTTC.

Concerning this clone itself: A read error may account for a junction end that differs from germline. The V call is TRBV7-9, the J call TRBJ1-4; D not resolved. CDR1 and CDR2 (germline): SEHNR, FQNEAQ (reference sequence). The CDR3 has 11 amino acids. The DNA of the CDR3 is TGTTCCAGCAGCTTCGGTGAAAAACTGTTTTTT. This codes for CSSSFGEKLFF.

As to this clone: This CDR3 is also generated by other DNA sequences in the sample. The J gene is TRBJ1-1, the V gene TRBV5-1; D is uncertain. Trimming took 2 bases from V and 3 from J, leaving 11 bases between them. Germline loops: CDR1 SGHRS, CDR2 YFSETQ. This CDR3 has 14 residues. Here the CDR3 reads CASSFGGLDTEAFF. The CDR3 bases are TGCGCCAGCAGCTTCGGCGGGCTTGACACTGAAGCTTTCTTT.

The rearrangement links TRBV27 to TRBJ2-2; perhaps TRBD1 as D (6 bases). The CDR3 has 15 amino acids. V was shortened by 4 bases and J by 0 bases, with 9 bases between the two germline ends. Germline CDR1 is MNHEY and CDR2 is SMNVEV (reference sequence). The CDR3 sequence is CASSSTGSNTGELFF. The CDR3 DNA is TGTGCCAGCAGTTCGACAGGATCGAACACCGGGGAGCTGTTTTTT.

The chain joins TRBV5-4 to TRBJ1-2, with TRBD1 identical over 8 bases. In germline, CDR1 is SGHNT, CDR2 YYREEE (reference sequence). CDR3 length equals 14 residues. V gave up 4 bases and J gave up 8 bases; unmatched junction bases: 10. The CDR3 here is CASSVDRVLSGYTF. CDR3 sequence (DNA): TGTGCCAGCAGCGTGGACAGGGTTTTGAGCGGCTACACCTTC.